The rows below give T cell receptor beta chains drawn from one sample of a study of early T cells in non-severe SARS-CoV-2 infection. Via MiXCR, TCRdb re-called the 5' RACE reads, giving one row per CDR3 protein. The table has 85,000 to 100,000 distinct CDR3 sequences, roughly 17% seen once. The sequencing used whole blood, collected at baseline. The receptors derive from an adult who was a healthcare worker with PCR-confirmed SARS-CoV-2 infection or an uninfected control (not recorded which). The CDR3 runs from the conserved cysteine through the conserved F or W. A D gene is named only where the DNA matches it firmly. Clone size, where shown, is once, few, many, or a class for clones that have expanded.

j_call,clone_size,d_call,v_call,cdr3_nt,cdr3_aa
TRBJ2-5,-,-,TRBV5-1,TGCGCCAGCAGCCCGGGGCCTGGGGAGACCCAGTACTTC,CASSPGPGETQYF
TRBJ2-3,many,TRBD2,TRBV20-1,TGCAGTGCTAGAGATCCGGCTAGCGGGGTGCTGGATACGCAGTATTTT,CSARDPASGVLDTQYF
TRBJ2-5,many,-,TRBV7-8,TGTGCCAGCAGCTTGGGAACGGGACGGGGGAGTGGAGGAGAGACCCAGTACTTC,CASSLGTGRGSGGETQYF
TRBJ2-1,many,TRBD2,TRBV6-1,TGTGCCAGCAGGCGGGAGACCACCTACAATGAGCAGTTCTTC,CASRRETTYNEQFF
TRBJ2-3,few,-,TRBV20-1,TGCAGTGCTAGGGACCTCTGGGGCACAGATACGCAGTATTTT,CSARDLWGTDTQYF
TRBJ2-7,-,-,TRBV12-3/TRBV12-4,TGTGCCAGCAGCACAGGAATTCCTCCCACCTACGAGCAGTACTTC,CASSTGIPPTYEQYF
TRBJ2-5,few,-,TRBV4-1,TGCGCCAGCAGCCAAGTGGACGGCCAAGAGACCCAGTACTTC,CASSQVDGQETQYF
TRBJ2-2,-,-,TRBV25-1,TGTGCCAGCAGTGAATCCGGGGTCGGGGGCACCGGGGAGCTGTTTTTT,CASSESGVGGTGELFF
TRBJ2-7,-,-,TRBV12-3/TRBV12-4,TGTGCCAGCAGTTTGGAGACCCAGCGGTGGGAGCAGTACTTC,CASSLETQRWEQYF
TRBJ2-3,-,-,TRBV28,TGTGCCAGCAGTTTATCTCCGGGAGTCACAGATACGCAGTATTTT,CASSLSPGVTDTQYF
TRBJ2-5,few,TRBD2,TRBV3-1,TGTGCCAGCAGCCTTAGGACTAGCGGGGGGACCCAGTACTTC,CASSLRTSGGTQYF
TRBJ2-1,-,-,TRBV29-1,TGCAGCGTCCACGGGCCCCTTGGCTCCTACAATGAGCAGTTCTTC,CSVHGPLGSYNEQFF
TRBJ1-1,few,-,TRBV7-8,TGTGCCAGCAGCCTAATGGGCCCGTTGAACACTGAAGCTTTCTTT,CASSLMGPLNTEAFF
TRBJ2-5,-,TRBD1,TRBV7-9,TGTGCCAGCAGCCCACAGGGGGAGACCCAGTACTTC,CASSPQGETQYF
TRBJ1-2,few,-,TRBV5-1,TGCGCCAGCAGCTTGGAACCCGAGGCCCCGTATGGCTACACCTTC,CASSLEPEAPYGYTF
TRBJ2-7,-,-,TRBV6-1,TGTGCCAGCAGTGATATGGCGAGGTCTACTCCCTACGAGCAGTACTTC,CASSDMARSTPYEQYF
TRBJ2-1,few,TRBD2,TRBV11-1,TGTGCCAGCAGCTTACCCGCTAGCGGGATGGATGAGCAGTTCTTC,CASSLPASGMDEQFF
TRBJ1-4,few,-,TRBV12-3/TRBV12-4,TGTGCCAGCAAATCCTACGTTAATGAAAAACTGTTTTTT,CASKSYVNEKLFF
TRBJ2-3,many,-,TRBV5-4,TGTGCCAGCAGCTTATTGGGCACAGATACGCAGTATTTT,CASSLLGTDTQYF